Given below is one T cell receptor beta chain in context. The data were obtained in a study of follicular helper T cells after annual influenza vaccination. The time point denotes: 2015-2016 season, pre-vaccination. The trim removed 4 bases at V and 7 bases at J, leaving 7 bases unmatched. CDR3 length: 14 residues. Germline V CDR1 and CDR2: SNHLY, FYNNEI. Assay: immunoSEQ multiplex PCR; the TCRdb copy retains only in-frame clones and omits some. This table has 4,500 to 5,500 clones, 82% appearing once. This sequence joins TRBV2 and TRBJ1-2; 9 bases agree with TRBD1. This TCR was sampled from an adult who received the influenza vaccine. The sample in question was CXCR5+ CD38- circulating T follicular helper cells from blood, obtained on the day of influenza vaccination. Specified subset: circulating Tfh, non-naive CD4+CXCR5+PD-1+ (ICOS+CD38+ or ICOS-CD38-). The CDR3 region is CASSVTGGTLGYTF. The CDR3 bases are TGTGCCAGCAGTGTGACAGGGGGGACTCTTGGCTACACCTTC.